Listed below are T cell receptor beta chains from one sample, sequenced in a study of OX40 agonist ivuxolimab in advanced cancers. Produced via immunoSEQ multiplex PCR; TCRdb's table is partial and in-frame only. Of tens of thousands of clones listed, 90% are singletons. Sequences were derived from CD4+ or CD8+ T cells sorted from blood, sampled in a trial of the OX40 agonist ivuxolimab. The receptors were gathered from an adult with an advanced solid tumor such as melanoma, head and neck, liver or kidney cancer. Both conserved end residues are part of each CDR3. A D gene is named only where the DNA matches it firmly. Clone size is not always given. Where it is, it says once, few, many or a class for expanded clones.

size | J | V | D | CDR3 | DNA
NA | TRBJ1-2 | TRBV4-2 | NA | CASSQETFHYGYTF | TGTGCCAGCAGCCAAGAAACTTTCCACTATGGCTACACCTTC
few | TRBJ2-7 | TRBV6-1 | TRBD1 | CASIPDRPVSYEQYF | TGTGCCAGCATCCCGGACAGGCCCGTGTCCTACGAGCAGTACTTC
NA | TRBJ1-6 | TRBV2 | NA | CASSVKETSSSYNSPLHF | TGTGCCAGCAGTGTAAAAGAGACATCGAGCTCCTATAATTCACCCCTCCACTTT
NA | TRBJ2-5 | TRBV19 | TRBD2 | CASSTSGQETQYF | TGTGCCAGTAGTACTAGCGGACAAGAGACCCAGTACTTC
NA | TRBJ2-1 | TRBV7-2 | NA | CASSLASDNEQFF | TGTGCCAGCAGCTTAGCTAGCGACAATGAGCAGTTCTTC
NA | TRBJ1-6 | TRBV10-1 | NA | CARGNRLRSPLHF | TGCGCCAGGGGGAATCGGTTAAGATCACCCCTCCACTTT
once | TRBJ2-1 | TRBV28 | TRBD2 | CASSLKQGGLAVNNEQFF | TGTGCCAGCAGTTTAAAACAGGGGGGACTAGCGGTAAACAATGAGCAGTTCTTC
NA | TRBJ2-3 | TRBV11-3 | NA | CASSQGLGGEADTQYF | TGTGCCAGCAGCCAGGGACTTGGTGGGGAGGCAGATACGCAGTATTTT
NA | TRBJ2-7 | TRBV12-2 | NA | CASRLNCRGPSPWYEQYF | TGTGCAAGTCGCTTAAACTGTCGGGGTCCGTCTCCTTGGTACGAGCAGTACTTC
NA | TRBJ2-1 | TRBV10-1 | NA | CASSWSSYNEQFF | TGCGCCAGCAGTTGGAGCTCCTACAATGAGCAGTTCTTC
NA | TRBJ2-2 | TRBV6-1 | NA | CASLRLGRTGELFF | TGTGCCAGCCTGAGACTAGGAAGGACCGGGGAGCTGTTTTTT
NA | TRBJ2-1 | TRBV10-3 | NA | CAISESTGKYNEQFF | TGTGCCATCAGTGAGTCAACAGGGAAGTACAATGAGCAGTTCTTC
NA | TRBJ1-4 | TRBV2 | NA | CASSGRQRATNEKLFF | TGTGCCAGCAGTGGAAGGCAGCGAGCAACTAATGAAAAACTGTTTTTT
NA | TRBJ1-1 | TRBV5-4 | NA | CASSFFRHTEAFF | TGTGCCAGCAGCTTCTTCCGACACACTGAAGCTTTCTTT
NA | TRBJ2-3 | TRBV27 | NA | CASSRQGMDTQYF | TGTGCCAGCAGTAGGCAGGGTATGGATACGCAGTATTTT
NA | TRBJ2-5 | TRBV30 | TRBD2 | CAWSGSGRGLETQYF | TGTGCCTGGAGTGGAAGCGGGAGGGGATTAGAGACCCAGTACTTC
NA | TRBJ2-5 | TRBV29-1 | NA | CSVVQPGPRTQYF | TGCAGCGTTGTACAGCCCGGCCCGCGGACCCAGTACTTC
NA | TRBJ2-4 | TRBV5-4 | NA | CASSESHRVRQYF | TGTGCCAGCAGCGAATCTCACAGGGTGAGGCAGTACTTC
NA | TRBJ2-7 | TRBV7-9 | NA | CASSLRGGYEQYF | TGTGCCAGCAGCCTTAGGGGGGGCTACGAGCAGTACTTC
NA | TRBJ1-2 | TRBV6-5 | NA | CASSYSQGIGGYTF | TGTGCCAGCAGTTACTCGCAGGGGATAGGAGGCTACACCTTC